This entry lists 11 T cell receptor beta chains sequenced from one sample in a study of cytomegalovirus exposure and HLA in healthy donors. The PCR contained 60 Vbeta and 13 Jbeta primers. The method was immunoSEQ multiplex PCR; TCRdb's version includes in-frame clones alone and lacks a portion of them. The sample lists 150,000 to 200,000 clones, 70% to 80% seen once, with under 1.5% in the top ten. Source material: PBMCs. The receptors originated from a young man in good health and CMV-seronegative.

V is TRBV4-1 and J is TRBJ2-7, with 10 bases aligning to TRBD1. J lost 2 bases, V lost 2 bases, and 9 bases had no gene match. Looked up from germline, CDR1 is MGHRA and CDR2 is YSYEKL. The CDR3 is 17 residues long. CDR3: CASSQIMTGQGTYEQYF. The CDR3 DNA reads as TGCGCCAGCAGCCAAATAATGACGGGACAGGGGACCTACGAGCAGTACTTC.

This sequence joins TRBV7-2 and TRBJ2-7; D might be TRBD2 (5 bases). CDR3 length: 12 amino acids. CDR1 is SGHTA, CDR2 FQGNSA, per germline. The V and J ends lost 8 bases and 2 bases respectively, with 10 bases between them. CDR3 residues: CASGEQAYEQYF. CDR3 sequence (DNA): TGTGCCAGCGGGGAGCAAGCCTACGAGCAGTACTTC.

The chain combines TRBV10-3 with TRBJ2-2; a possible D gene is TRBD1 (5 bases). The CDR3 is 13 residues long. Germline CDR1 and CDR2: ENHRY and SYGVKD. Deletions cut 7 bases from V and 5 bases from J, with 11 bases between. Here the CDR3 DNA reads TGTGCCATCAAGGGGCTTAATACCGGGGAGCTGTTTTTT. It encodes CAIKGLNTGELFF.

J is TRBJ1-4 and V is TRBV6-5; a possible D gene is TRBD1 (5 bases). The germline V gene has CDR1 MNHEY and CDR2 SVGAGI. The CDR3 is 14 residues long. Trimming cost V 6 bases and J 5 bases, with 13 bases left between them. The CDR3 loop reads CASRPGVGNEKLFF. CDR3 bases: TGTGCCAGCAGGCCGGGGGTCGGAAATGAAAAACTGTTTTTT.

V usage is TRBV27 and J usage is TRBJ2-7, with 9 bases aligning to TRBD1. Trimming cost V 5 bases and J 7 bases; bases outside gene matches: 15. This CDR3 contains 16 residues. CDR1 and CDR2 (germline): MNHEY, SMNVEV (reference sequence). CDR3 sequence: CASSLQGTGTAPEQYF. The CDR3 coding sequence is TGTGCCAGCAGTCTACAAGGGACAGGGACTGCGCCGGAGCAGTACTTC.

The chain joins TRBV5-1 to TRBJ1-5; TRBD1 might be the D (6 bases). The CDR3 has 17 amino acids. Trimming removed 0 bases at V and 1 base at J, with 14 bases between. Germline V gene lookup returns CDR1 SGHRS and CDR2 YFSETQ. CDR3 in amino acids: CASSLEPGHRSNQPQHF. The DNA of the CDR3 is TGCGCCAGCAGCTTGGAGCCGGGACACCGGAGCAATCAGCCCCAGCATTTT.

The chain combines TRBV4-1 with TRBJ2-7; 7 nucleotides align to TRBD1. This CDR3 contains 15 residues. CDR1 and CDR2 from the germline V gene are MGHRA and YSYEKL. The trim removed 1 base at V and 3 bases at J, leaving 6 bases unmatched. For the CDR3, the DNA is TGCGCCAGCAGCCAAGGTGGGGACAGTTTCTACGAGCAGTACTTC. Translating it yields CASSQGGDSFYEQYF.

The chain couples TRBV30 to TRBJ1-6; D is undetermined. Per germline, CDR1 GTSNPN and CDR2 SVGIG (reference sequence). V lost 0 bases and J 10 bases, leaving 7 bases between the germline ends. This CDR3 region has 12 residues. The chain's CDR3 is CAWSVLRSPLHF. As DNA, the CDR3 is TGTGCCTGGAGTGTACTTCGATCACCCCTCCACTTT.

The V call is TRBV29-1, the J call TRBJ2-1, with D perhaps TRBD2 (7 bases). The CDR3 is made up of 13 amino acids. Germline CDR1 is SQVTM and CDR2 is ANQGSEA. The V gene lost 8 bases and the J gene lost 10 bases, with 21 bases spanning the gap. CDR3 residues: CSWAVGGRWEQFF. Written as DNA, the CDR3 is TGCAGCTGGGCAGTGGGGGGGCGGTGGGAGCAGTTCTTC.

This rearrangement joins TRBV6-5 to TRBJ2-2, with D perhaps matching TRBD2 (6 bases). V lost 5 bases, J lost 6 bases, and 16 bases lay in between. The length of the CDR3 is 15 residues. The germline CDR1 and CDR2 sequences are MNHEY and SVGAGI. The DNA of the CDR3 is TGTGCCAGCAGTAACGAAAGACTAGTGCCCGGGGAGCTGTTTTTT. Translating gives CASSNERLVPGELFF.

V is TRBV6-6 and J is TRBJ2-7; 7 bases are a match to TRBD2. J gave up 5 bases and V 2 bases, and 12 bases lay outside the gene matches. Looked up from germline, CDR1 is MNHNY and CDR2 is SVGAGI (reference sequence). This CDR3 contains 16 residues. In DNA, the CDR3 is TGTGCCAGCAGTTACGTCCTGGGGGGGAGGGCCCACGAGCAGTACTTC. It translates to CASSYVLGGRAHEQYF.